This TCR beta chain appears in the sequencing data of a study of blood T cell repertoires in COVID-19. As for the study in general: Acute-phase and convalescent COVID-19 samples originated in the United States, Italy and Spain. Sources were T cells, B-cell-depleted T cells, or PBMCs; the material itself was cDNA or gDNA.

Sequencing was performed with immunoSEQ multiplex PCR; in TCRdb, only in-frame clones are kept and a portion is missing. The table has around 170,000 clones, roughly 90% seen once. Concerning this clone itself: The same CDR3 can be traced to other DNA sequences in this sample.

V lost 7 bases to trimming and J lost 0 bases, with 10 bases between them. The CDR3 loop spans 15 amino acids. In germline, CDR1 is LNHDA, CDR2 SQIVND (reference sequence). The rearrangement uses TRBV19 and TRBJ2-6; a weak D match, TRBD2 (6 bases). The TCR originated in a man aged 50 to 60 with acute or convalescent COVID-19. Sequencing used peripheral blood. In DNA, the CDR3 is TGTGCCAGTACCCGGGACTCCTCTGGGGCCAACGTCCTGACTTTC. Translated, it gives CASTRDSSGANVLTF.